Listed below are T cell receptor beta chains from one sample, sequenced in a study of blood T cell repertoires in COVID-19. Repertoires were generated with immunoSEQ multiplex PCR, while TCRdb's copy carries only in-frame clones and drops some. Altogether about 170,000 clones are present, about four fifths being singletons, with the ten largest covering roughly 8%. Sequencing was carried out using peripheral blood. The receptors were gathered from a man aged 35 to 55 who had recovered from COVID-19. Each CDR3 is given with its conserved first and last residue.

J	V	CDR3
TRBJ2-2	TRBV29-1	CSVEYRGSVANTGELFF
TRBJ2-1	TRBV18	CASSPNRDEQFF
TRBJ1-1	TRBV6-5	CASRTTEEAFF
TRBJ2-1	TRBV5-4	CASSSTSGGYNEQFF
TRBJ1-1	TRBV6-6	CAHNRGRFTEAFF
TRBJ2-7	TRBV25-1	CASSESGRHEQYF
TRBJ2-1	TRBV19	CASSILFDRNNEQFF
TRBJ2-4	TRBV25-1	CASSQSTSGRSTNIQYF
TRBJ2-3	TRBV14	CASSHRAVPGGDTQYF
TRBJ2-1	TRBV3-1/TRBV3-2	CASSQDPNGRVNEQFF
TRBJ2-7	TRBV6-6	CASSPLIYEQYF
TRBJ2-2	TRBV19	CASRHREGHNTGELFF
TRBJ2-7	TRBV6-2/TRBV6-3	CASSDTGNRYEQYF